The 12 T cell receptor beta chains below come from one sample, sequenced in a study of shared clonotypes between healthy human individuals. TCRdb's copy holds only in-frame clones and misses some; the assay was immunoSEQ multiplex PCR. The sample holds some 1.5 million clones; roughly 96% are singletons and the top ten take over 1%. The sequenced sample consisted of naive CD4+ T cells sorted from blood. Subset reported: CD45RA+ positively selected. Receptor source: a man aged 25 to 40 in good health.

J is TRBJ2-6 and V is TRBV10-3; TRBD1 might be the D (6 bases). Germline V lookup: CDR1 ENHRY, CDR2 SYGVKD. The CDR3 contains 15 residues. The ends were cut back, 8 bases at V and 2 bases at J, with 13 bases in the middle. CDR3 nucleotides: TGTGCCATCGGGGGCGGAACCGCTGGGGCCAACGTCCTGACTTTC. Protein: CAIGGGTAGANVLTF.

This rearrangement joins TRBV7-2 to TRBJ2-7, with 7 nucleotides matching TRBD2. CDR3 size: 13 residues. CDR1 is SGHTA, CDR2 FQGNSA, per germline. V was pared by 6 bases and J by 2 bases, with 4 bases of the junction left unmatched. For the CDR3, the DNA is TGTGCCAGCAGAGCGGGACTACCCTACGAGCAGTACTTC. This sequence encodes CASRAGLPYEQYF.

This chain connects TRBV28 to TRBJ1-4; 9 bases match TRBD1. CDR1 is MDHEN, CDR2 SYDVKM, per germline. The CDR3 extends over 15 amino acids. V was clipped by 6 bases and J by 8 bases; unmatched bases: 10. DNA of the CDR3: TGTGCCAGCAGACGCGGGACAGGGTGGATCGAAAAACTGTTTTTT. Its protein product is CASRRGTGWIEKLFF.

The chain carries TRBV6-1 and TRBJ2-7; D remains unclear. Looked up from germline, CDR1 is MNHNS and CDR2 is SASEGT. The CDR3 loop spans 13 amino acids. V lost 3 bases and J lost 5, with 11 bases in between. The CDR3 sequence: CASSDRWVDEQYF. The CDR3 DNA sequence: TGTGCCAGCAGTGATCGGTGGGTCGACGAGCAGTACTTC.

The genes are TRBV27 and TRBJ2-5; 7 bases match TRBD1. Germline CDR1 is MNHEY and CDR2 is SMNVEV (reference sequence). The CDR3 has 18 amino acids. Losses at the gene ends were 2 bases for V and 5 bases for J; bases not matched to a gene: 17. The CDR3 region is CASSLRKLGQVRAETQYF. The CDR3 DNA reads as TGTGCCAGCAGTTTAAGAAAACTAGGACAGGTCAGGGCGGAGACCCAGTACTTC.

J is TRBJ2-5 and V is TRBV27; D not certain. The CDR3 totals 18 residues. Trimming cost V 3 bases and J 0 bases, with 20 bases left between them. The germline gives CDR1 MNHEY, CDR2 SMNVEV (reference sequence). CDR3 in amino acids: CASSFRLTNTKYQETQYF. DNA of the CDR3: TGTGCCAGCAGTTTCAGACTTACTAATACAAAGTACCAAGAGACCCAGTACTTC.

This clone was observed a single time. The rearrangement joins TRBV28 to TRBJ2-1; TRBD2 matches 14 bases. Trimming removed 6 bases from V and 6 bases from J; junction bases left unmatched: 1. The CDR3 has 14 residues. Per germline, CDR1 MDHEN and CDR2 SYDVKM. The DNA for the CDR3 is TGTGCCAGCAGGACTAGCGGGAGGGGCAATGAGCAGTTCTTC. It is translated as CASRTSGRGNEQFF.

The chain uses TRBV27 and TRBJ2-1; TRBD2 matches 13 bases. With 2 bases clipped from V and 16 bases from J, the junction kept 5 bases outside the gene matches. CDR1 is MNHEY and CDR2 is SMNVEV in the germline V gene (reference sequence). The CDR3 is 13 residues long. The CDR3 bases are TGTGCCAGCAGTTTAGCGGGACTAGCGGGATTATTCTTC. As protein: CASSLAGLAGLFF.

The chain employs TRBV5-4 and TRBJ2-1, with D perhaps given as TRBD1 or TRBD2 (5 bases each). Germline V gives CDR1 SGHNT, CDR2 YYREEE (reference sequence). The CDR3 covers 16 residues. Trimming took 5 bases from V and 3 from J, leaving 18 bases between them. The CDR3 sequence is CASSSGRDRIYNEQFF. The DNA of the CDR3 is TGTGCCAGCAGTAGTGGTAGGGACCGAATCTACAATGAGCAGTTCTTC.

The chain combines TRBV27 with TRBJ2-5, with 8 bases that match TRBD2. The CDR3 sequence is 16 residues long. Per germline, CDR1 MNHEY and CDR2 SMNVEV (reference sequence). V lost 7 bases to trimming and J lost 2 bases; unmatched junction nucleotides: 12. Written as DNA, the CDR3 is TGTGCCAGCAAATCCACTGGGGCTAGCGGGCAAGAGACCCAGTACTTC. This gives the protein CASKSTGASGQETQYF.

V usage is TRBV6-5 and J usage is TRBJ2-2; D gene ambiguous. Germline lookup yields CDR1 MNHEY and CDR2 SVGAGI. The CDR3 is made up of 13 amino acids. V lost 10 bases to trimming and J lost 0 bases, with 9 bases between them. DNA for the CDR3: TGTGCCACCTCTCGCGCGAACACCGGGGAGCTGTTTTTT. Protein product: CATSRANTGELFF.

The V and J genes are TRBV7-9 and TRBJ2-3; D tentatively fits TRBD1 or TRBD2 (5 bases each). The CDR3 sequence is 14 residues long. V lost 0 bases and J 5 bases, leaving 9 bases between the germline ends. Germline values: CDR1 SEHNR, CDR2 FQNEAQ (reference sequence). CDR3 sequence: CASSLAGTQDTQYF. CDR3 DNA sequence: TGTGCCAGCAGCTTAGCCGGGACGCAAGATACGCAGTATTTT.